This TCR beta chain was recovered during a study of post-analysis software for immune sequencing data. Looking at the study overall: The study covered relapsing-remitting, secondary progressive and progressive-relapsing courses of multiple sclerosis. Study-wide points: Four to six TRBV segments (TRBV5-6, TRBV5-1 and TRBV20-1 among them) occurred more frequently in patients than in controls. F-measure co-clustering was strong for batch-matched samples.

The germline V gene has CDR1 LNHNV and CDR2 YYDKDF (reference sequence). V trimming: 3 bases; J trimming: 8 bases; junction bases outside the gene matches: 7. The CDR3 has 14 amino acids. A word on this clonotype: The antigen is undetermined.

Each TCR beta cDNA library carried unique molecular identifiers. T cells numbering roughly 0.95 to 11 million gave rise to a few hundred thousand cDNA molecules. TCRdb fed the PCR reads into MiXCR, producing one record per CDR3 protein. Of approximately 690,000 distinct CDR3 sequences in the sample, 55% to 60% are singletons; the top ten hold about 11%. The sample comprised blood. The genes are TRBV15 and TRBJ2-1; TRBD2 matches 7 bases. The receptor was isolated from a girl aged 2 to 10 with multiple sclerosis. In DNA form, the CDR3 reads TGTGCCACCAGCAGCGGACTAGTGTCCCATGAGCAGTTCTTC. Translating gives CATSSGLVSHEQFF. Full variable domain (remainder filled in from reference TRBV15 and TRBJ2-1): DAMVIQNPRYQVTQFGKPVTLSCSQTLNHNVMYWYQQKSSQAPKLLFHYYDKDFNNEADTPDNFQSRRPNTSFCFLDIRSPGLGDTAMYLCATSSGLVSHEQFFGPGTRLTVL.